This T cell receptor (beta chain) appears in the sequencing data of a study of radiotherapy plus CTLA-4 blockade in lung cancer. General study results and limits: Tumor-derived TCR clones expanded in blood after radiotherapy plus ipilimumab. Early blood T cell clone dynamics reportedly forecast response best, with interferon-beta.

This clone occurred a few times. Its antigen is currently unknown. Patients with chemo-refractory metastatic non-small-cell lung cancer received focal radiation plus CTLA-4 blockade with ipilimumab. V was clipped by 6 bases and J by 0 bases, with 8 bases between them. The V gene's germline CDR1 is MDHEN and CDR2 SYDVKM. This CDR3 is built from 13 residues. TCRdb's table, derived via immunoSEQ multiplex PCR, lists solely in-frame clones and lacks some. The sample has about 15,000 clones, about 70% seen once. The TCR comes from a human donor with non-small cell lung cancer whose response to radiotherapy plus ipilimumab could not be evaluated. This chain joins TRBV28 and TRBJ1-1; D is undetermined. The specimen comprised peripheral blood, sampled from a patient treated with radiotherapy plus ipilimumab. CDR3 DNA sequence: TGTGCCAGCAGAACGGAGATGAACACTGAAGCTTTCTTT. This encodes CASRTEMNTEAFF.